This T cell receptor beta chain was observed in a study of early T cells in non-severe SARS-CoV-2 infection. In TCRdb, the 5' RACE reads were re-called with MiXCR into one record per CDR3 protein. This table holds roughly 53,000 distinct CDR3 sequences, roughly 8.8% found once. Trimming removed 5 bases at V and 6 bases at J, with 13 bases between. The CDR3 extends over 14 amino acids. This clonotype showed up just a few times. The source material was whole blood. The sequence was obtained from an adult who was a healthcare worker with PCR-confirmed SARS-CoV-2 infection or an uninfected control (not recorded which). V gene TRBV12-3 or TRBV12-4 combines with J gene TRBJ1-4; D remains ambiguous. CDR3 sequence (DNA): TGTGCCAGCAGTCGGGCCCAGTTCTATGAAAAACTGTTTTTT. Encoded protein: CASSRAQFYEKLFF.